This TCR beta chain was captured in a study of long-term antiretroviral therapy in people with HIV. Study-level points and caveats: An increase in diversity followed ART, yet levels stayed below transplant donor controls.

Version v3.0 of the immunoSEQ assay ran at survey level. Only in-frame clones appear in the TCRdb table, and some are missing; sequencing was by immunoSEQ multiplex PCR. The repertoire holds roughly 6,400 clones, with around four fifths as singletons. CDR1 MNHEY and CDR2 SMNVEV come from the germline V gene (reference sequence). V lost 5 bases to trimming and J lost 2 bases; unmatched junction nucleotides: 4. The CDR3 extends over 15 amino acids. Regarding this clone: No antigen is known for it.

V gene TRBV27 combines with J gene TRBJ2-1; the match to TRBD2 covers 9 bases. The sample in question was unsorted PBMCs, obtained 1.1 years after starting antiretroviral therapy. This receptor was identified in a man between 40 and 49 years old with HIV. For the CDR3, the DNA is TGTGCCAGCAGTGAGCCTAGCGGGGCCTACAATGAGCAGTTCTTC. This translates into CASSEPSGAYNEQFF.